This TCR beta chain was sequenced for a study of shared clonotypes between healthy human individuals. Overall study context: Every donor yielded three CD4 naive, three CD4 memory, two CD8 naive and one CD8 memory plate.

The length of the CDR3 is 15 residues. CDR1 SGDLS and CDR2 YYNGEE come from the germline V gene. Trimming took off 2 bases at V and 1 base at J, with 12 bases between the two ends. The authors distributed each subset's genomic DNA evenly over several immunoSEQ plates. Generated by immunoSEQ multiplex PCR, the TCRdb table keeps only in-frame clones and is missing some. The repertoire holds around 550,000 clones, with around 96% as singletons. Naive CD8 isolation took CD45RO-negative cells positively selected for CCR7 and excluded terminally differentiated effector memory CD45RA+ cells. Healthy HIV-negative adults with no recent acute infections or vaccinations were recruited as donors. With regard to this clone: As yet, its antigen is unknown.

Whole-study findings and limits: Naive subsets, compared against memory subsets, generally had larger estimated richness values.

The sequencing input was naive CD8+ T cells sorted from blood. V usage is TRBV9 and J usage is TRBJ1-1; unclear D gene. The source is a woman in her 30s in good health. The CDR3 DNA reads TGTGCCAGCAGCGTCAGGACGGATCAGAACACTGAAGCTTTCTTT. Translation gives CASSVRTDQNTEAFF. Full variable domain (remainder filled in from reference TRBV9 and TRBJ1-1): DSGVTQTPKHLITATGQRVTLRCSPRSGDLSVYWYQQSLDQGLQFLIQYYNGEERAKGNILERFSAQQFPDLHSELNLSSLELGDSALYFCASSVRTDQNTEAFFGQGTRLTVV.